Described below is a single T cell receptor beta chain sequence and its context. The V and J ends lost 8 bases and 5 bases, in that order; junction bases with no gene match: 12. The germline CDR1 and CDR2 sequences are SGHTA and FQGNSA. CDR3 length equals 14 residues. The data originate from a study of blood T cell repertoires in COVID-19. The protocol was immunoSEQ multiplex PCR, while the TCRdb copy is restricted to in-frame clones and leaves out a portion. The table has 170,000 or so clones, about 87% seen once. The sequence was obtained from a man aged 60 to 75 with COVID-19, enrolled during active disease. The sample consisted of peripheral blood. J is TRBJ2-7 and V is TRBV7-2, with TRBD1 matching over 7 bases. The CDR3 protein is CASGVEGASDEQYF. CDR3 DNA: TGTGCCAGCGGCGTAGAGGGGGCGAGTGACGAGCAGTACTTC.